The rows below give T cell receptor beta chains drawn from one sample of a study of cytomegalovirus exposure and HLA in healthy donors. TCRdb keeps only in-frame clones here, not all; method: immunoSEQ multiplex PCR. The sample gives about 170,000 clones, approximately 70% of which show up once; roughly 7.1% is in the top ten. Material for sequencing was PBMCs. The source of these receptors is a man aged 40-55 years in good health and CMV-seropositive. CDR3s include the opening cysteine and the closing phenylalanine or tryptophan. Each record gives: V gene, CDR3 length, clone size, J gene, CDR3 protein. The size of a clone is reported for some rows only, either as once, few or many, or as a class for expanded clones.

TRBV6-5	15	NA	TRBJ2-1	CASSAGTSGNNEQFF
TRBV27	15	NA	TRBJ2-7	CASSEAGTLTYEQYF
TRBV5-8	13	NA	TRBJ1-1	CASSLARNTEAFF
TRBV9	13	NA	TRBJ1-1	CASSAQGGTEAFF
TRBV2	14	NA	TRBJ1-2	CATYSGQGDYGYTF
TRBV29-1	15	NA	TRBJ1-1	CSVFGSGRMNTEAFF
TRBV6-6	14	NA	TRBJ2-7	CASSYSTLSYEQYF
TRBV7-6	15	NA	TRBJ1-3	CASSTATGDKNTIYF
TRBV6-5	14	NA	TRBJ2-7	CASSSSFGTYEQYF
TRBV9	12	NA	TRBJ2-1	CASSPRVGEQFF
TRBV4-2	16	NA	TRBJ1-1	CASSRDDSLYNTEAFF
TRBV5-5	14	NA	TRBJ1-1	CASSRAGVNTEAFF
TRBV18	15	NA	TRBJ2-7	CASSPNGQGRDEQYF
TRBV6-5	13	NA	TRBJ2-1	CASSPVDYNEQFF
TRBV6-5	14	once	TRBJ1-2	CASSSPGGNYGYTF
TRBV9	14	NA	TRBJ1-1	CASSGGDTNTEAFF
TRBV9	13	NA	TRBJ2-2	CASGGDSFGELFF
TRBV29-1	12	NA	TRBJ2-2	CSATGDSGELFF
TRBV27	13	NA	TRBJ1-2	CASRDREWYGYTF
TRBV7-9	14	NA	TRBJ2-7	CASSPRDNHYEQYF
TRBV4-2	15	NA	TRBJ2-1	CASSQDQRGYNEQFF
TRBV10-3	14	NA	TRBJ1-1	CAISDGSRVTEAFF
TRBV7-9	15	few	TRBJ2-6	CASRTGVAGANVLTF
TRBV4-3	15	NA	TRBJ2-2	CASSQDFPRTGELFF
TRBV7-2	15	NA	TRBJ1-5	CASRIDRVGDQPQHF
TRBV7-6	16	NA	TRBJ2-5	CASSSGLAGVRETQYF
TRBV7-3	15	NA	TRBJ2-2	CASSLSGPNTGELFF
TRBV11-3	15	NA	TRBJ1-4	CASSLRESFNEKLFF
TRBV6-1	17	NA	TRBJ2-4	CASSELAGGRAKNIQYF
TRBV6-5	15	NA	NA	CASSTPGQGSDEQFF
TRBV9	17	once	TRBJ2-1	CASSGLAGGTSYNEQFF
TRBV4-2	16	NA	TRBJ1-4	CASSQEGDSLNEKLFF
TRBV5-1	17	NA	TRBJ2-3	CVSSSSASGGRADTQYF